This TCR beta chain originates from a study of T cell responses to AZD1222 COVID-19 vaccine. General study points: Unmutated variant regions reportedly attract nearly half of all spike-specific TCRs. With dominance at 160-218 and 743-854, vaccine-associated CD4 TCRs spanned spike. Elevations in Spike-specific TCR breadth and depth followed administration of two AZD1222 doses.

The data were produced by immunoSEQ multiplex PCR, yet TCRdb's version contains in-frame clones alone and is incomplete. Of about 110,000 clones listed, about nine tenths were seen once; the top ten hold about 4.9%. Regarding this clone: Its matching antigen is unknown.

The sample in question was peripheral blood, obtained on day 0 of AZD1222 vaccination. This clonotype originated in an adult in good health.

The CDR3 DNA reads TGTGCCAGCAGCTTAGTGGTAGCGGGGGGGGCAGGTAGAGATACGCAGTATTTT. Translating gives CASSLVVAGGAGRDTQYF. The V call is TRBV7-2, the J call TRBJ2-3, with TRBD2 matching over 11 bases. Germline CDR1 reads SGHTA; CDR2 reads FQGNSA. V was pared by 1 base and J by 5 bases, with 11 bases of the junction left unmatched. The CDR3 is 18 residues long.